Listed here is a single T cell receptor beta chain. Germline assignment: CDR1 SGDLS and CDR2 YYNGEE. CDR3 length: 15 amino acids. The V end was cut by 1 base, the J end by 0 bases, with 8 bases between. The assay was immunoSEQ multiplex PCR, and TCRdb's table has in-frame clones only and misses some. The top ten hold under 25% of the sample, which has tens of thousands of clones, 88% seen once. The entry originates in a study of T cells in localized non-small cell lung cancer. The rearrangement uses TRBV9 and TRBJ1-5; D remains ambiguous. The sequencing used PBMCs, collected before any cancer treatment. This TCR was recovered from a man aged 35-75 years with stage II squamous cell lung carcinoma. The CDR3 spells CASSVLPDSNQPQHF. CDR3 DNA sequence: TGTGCCAGCAGCGTATTACCTGATAGCAATCAGCCCCAGCATTTT.